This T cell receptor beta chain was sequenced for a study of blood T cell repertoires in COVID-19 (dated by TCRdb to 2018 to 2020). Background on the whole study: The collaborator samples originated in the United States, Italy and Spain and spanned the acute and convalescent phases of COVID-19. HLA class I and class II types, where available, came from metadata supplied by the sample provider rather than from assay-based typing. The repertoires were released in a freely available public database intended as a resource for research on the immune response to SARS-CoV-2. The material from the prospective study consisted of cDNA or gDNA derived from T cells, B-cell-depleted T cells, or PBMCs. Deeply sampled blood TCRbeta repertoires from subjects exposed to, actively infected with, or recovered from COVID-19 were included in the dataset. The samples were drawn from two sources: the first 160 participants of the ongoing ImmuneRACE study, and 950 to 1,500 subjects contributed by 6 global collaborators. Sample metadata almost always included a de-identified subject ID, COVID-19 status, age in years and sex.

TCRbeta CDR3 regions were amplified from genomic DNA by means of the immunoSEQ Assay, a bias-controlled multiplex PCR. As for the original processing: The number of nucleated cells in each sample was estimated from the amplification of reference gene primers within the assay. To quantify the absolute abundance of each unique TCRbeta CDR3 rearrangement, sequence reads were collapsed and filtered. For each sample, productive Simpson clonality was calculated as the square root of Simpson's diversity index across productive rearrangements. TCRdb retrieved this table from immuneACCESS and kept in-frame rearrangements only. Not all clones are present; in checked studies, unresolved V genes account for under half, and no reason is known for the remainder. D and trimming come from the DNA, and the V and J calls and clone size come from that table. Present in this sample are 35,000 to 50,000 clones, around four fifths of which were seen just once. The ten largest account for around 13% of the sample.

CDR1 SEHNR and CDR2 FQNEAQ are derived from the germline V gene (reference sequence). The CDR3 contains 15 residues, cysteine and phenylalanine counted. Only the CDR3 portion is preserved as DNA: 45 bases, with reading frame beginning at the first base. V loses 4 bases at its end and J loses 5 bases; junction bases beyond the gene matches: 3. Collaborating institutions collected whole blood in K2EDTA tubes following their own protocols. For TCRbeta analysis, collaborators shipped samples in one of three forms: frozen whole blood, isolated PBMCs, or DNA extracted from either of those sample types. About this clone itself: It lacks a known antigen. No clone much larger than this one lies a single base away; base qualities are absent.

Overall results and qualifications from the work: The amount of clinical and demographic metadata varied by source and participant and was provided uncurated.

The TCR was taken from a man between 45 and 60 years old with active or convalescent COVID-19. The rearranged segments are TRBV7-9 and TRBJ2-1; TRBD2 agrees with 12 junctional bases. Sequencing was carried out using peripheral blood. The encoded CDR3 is CASSSTSGGHNEQFF. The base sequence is TGTGCCAGCAGCTCGACTAGCGGGGGTCACAATGAGCAGTTCTTC. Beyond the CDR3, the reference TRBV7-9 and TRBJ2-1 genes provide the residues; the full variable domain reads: DTGVSQNPRHKITKRGQNVTFRCDPISEHNRLYWYRQTLGQGPEFLTYFQNEAQLEKSRLLSDRFSAERPKGSFSTLEIQRTEQGDSAMYLCASSSTSGGHNEQFFGPGTRLTVL.